The entry that follows covers one T cell receptor beta chain sequence. This clone's antigen is unknown. Per-base qualities were not stored, and no clone one base away is much larger. The entry originates in a study of blood T cells in healthy people across ages (dated by TCRdb to about 2015). Regarding the research as a whole: In model experiments, template switching captured roughly one uniquely barcoded TCR beta cDNA molecule for every two T cells. To avoid experimental bias, donors of different ages were randomly spread across the sequencing lanes. The study measured age-related changes in TCR beta repertoire diversity using deep sequencing normalized with unique cDNA molecular identifiers. Two additional independent replicas of 1 million unique cDNA reads from the same blood draw were analyzed for two donors (one aged 18 to 30 and one aged 80 or older). The donors were split into four age groups: young (average around 15 years), middle-aged (around 40), aged (over 55) and long-lived (over 80).

Receptors were amplified or captured by 5' RACE. TCRdb shows the sequencer as Illumina HiSeq 2500. The second PCR ran for roughly 7 to 12 cycles and used a J-beta primer mix along with a sample-barcoded 5' primer. Each TCR beta cDNA molecule received a unique molecular identifier from a template-switch 5' adaptor carrying 12 random nucleotides. Each sample yielded at least 2.5 million CDR3-containing paired-end reads. First-strand cDNA was synthesized from all RNA with the Mint cDNA synthesis kit, primed by a TRBC-specific oligonucleotide. After uracil-DNA glycosylase treatment, a first 18-cycle PCR used universal primers M1SS and BC2_uni_R on all cDNA. Processing in the source paper ran as follows. For normalization, 1 million high-quality reads were randomly selected from each sample, with every read carrying a distinct molecular identifier. Instead of being binned into consensus sequences, reads with shared molecular identifiers were discarded. MiTCR, run with a Q25 quality threshold and the strictest error-elimination algorithm, handled CDR3 identification, clonotype clustering and error correction. A nonparametric unseen species model using Euler transformation provided a lower-bound estimate of total TCR beta diversity. TCRdb cleaned the public reads at Q25 with fastp, built clones with MiXCR and kept in-frame beta chains. Rows merge per CDR3 protein into single entries with the most common DNA and genes. The authors' filters were not applied to this entry. The sample table holds around 1.5 million distinct CDR3 sequences, of which approximately 40% were seen once. Roughly 7.9% of the sample lies in the top ten.

General conclusions and limits of the study: Bulk unsorted PBMC profiling prevented conclusive comparison of naive and antigen-experienced compartments. Compared with the aged group, more naive CD4+ T cells, fewer expanded clones and increased TCR diversity were shown by the long-lived group, suggesting age selection. As age increased, observed TCR beta diversity per million T cells dropped in a roughly linear way, and a significant reduction was already evident by age around 41. Observed TCR beta diversity correlated strongly with the percentage of naive T cells measured by flow cytometry. Estimates of total diversity from one million sequenced T cells were regarded as lower bounds and underestimates. Because donor CMV infection status was unknown, age-related changes in expanded clonotypes were potentially confounded.

Deletion took 6 bases off V and 4 bases off J, with a span of 19 bases between the germline ends. The CDR3 runs 15 amino acids, cysteine and phenylalanine included. Only the CDR3 region is kept as DNA, spanning 45 bases read in frame from base 1. CDR1 and CDR2 (SGHRS, YFSETQ) derive from the germline V gene. Donors were under 40 systemically healthy Caucasian individuals from Russia aged about 6 to 100 years. Each donor gave around 9.9 milliliters of peripheral blood, collected into EDTA-treated Vacutainer tubes. Ficoll-Paque density-gradient centrifugation was used to isolate PBMCs, with at least 7 million per sample. Trizol reagent was used to extract total RNA from the PBMCs, yielding at least 6 micrograms per sample. Naive CD45RAhigh/CD27high T cell percentages were measured by flow cytometry on a PBMC aliquot from every donor.

The TCR originated in a woman aged 18 to 35 in good health. Sequenced material: blood. Recombination linked TRBV5-1 to TRBJ1-1; a weak D assignment points to TRBD1 (5 bases agree). The DNA sequence follows: TGCGCCAGCACTATTGGCCAGGGAGGTAGCACTGAAGCTTTCTTT. The encoded protein is CASTIGQGGSTEAFF.